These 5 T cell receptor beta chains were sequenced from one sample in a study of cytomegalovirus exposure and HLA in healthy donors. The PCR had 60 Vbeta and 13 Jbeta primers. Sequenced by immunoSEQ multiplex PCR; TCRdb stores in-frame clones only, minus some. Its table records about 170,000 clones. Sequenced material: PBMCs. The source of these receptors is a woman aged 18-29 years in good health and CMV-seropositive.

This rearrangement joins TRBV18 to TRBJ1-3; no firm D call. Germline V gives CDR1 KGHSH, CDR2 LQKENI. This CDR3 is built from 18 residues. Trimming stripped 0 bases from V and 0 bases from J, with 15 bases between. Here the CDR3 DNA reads TGTGCCAGCTCACCACCGCGATCGGGGTTAGGCTCTGGAAACACCATATATTTT. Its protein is CASSPPRSGLGSGNTIYF.

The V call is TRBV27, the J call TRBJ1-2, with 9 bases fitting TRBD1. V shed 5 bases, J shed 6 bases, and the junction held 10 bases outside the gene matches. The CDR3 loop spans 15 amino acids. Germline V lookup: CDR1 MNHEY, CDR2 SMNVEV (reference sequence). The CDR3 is CASSLGQGHPDGYTF. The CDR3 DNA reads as TGTGCCAGCAGTCTCGGACAGGGGCACCCGGATGGCTACACCTTC.

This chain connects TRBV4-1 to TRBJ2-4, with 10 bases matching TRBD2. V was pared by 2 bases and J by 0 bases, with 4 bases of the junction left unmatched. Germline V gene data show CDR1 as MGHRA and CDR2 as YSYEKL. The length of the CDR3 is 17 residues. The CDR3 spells CASSQPLAGRAKNIQYF. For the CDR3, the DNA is TGCGCCAGCAGCCAACCACTAGCGGGAAGAGCCAAAAACATTCAGTACTTC.

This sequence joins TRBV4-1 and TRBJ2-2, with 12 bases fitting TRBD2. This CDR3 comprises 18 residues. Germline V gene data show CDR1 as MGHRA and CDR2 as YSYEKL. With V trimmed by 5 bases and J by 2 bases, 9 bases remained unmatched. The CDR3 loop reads CASSSWTSGTLNTGELFF. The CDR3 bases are TGCGCCAGCAGCTCTTGGACTAGCGGGACCCTTAACACCGGGGAGCTGTTTTTT.

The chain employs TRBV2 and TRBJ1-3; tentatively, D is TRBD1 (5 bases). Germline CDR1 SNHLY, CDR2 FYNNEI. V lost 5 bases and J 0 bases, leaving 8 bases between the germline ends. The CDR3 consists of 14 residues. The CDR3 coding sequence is TGTGCCAGCAGTAGACAGACCTCTGGAAACACCATATATTTT. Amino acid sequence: CASSRQTSGNTIYF.